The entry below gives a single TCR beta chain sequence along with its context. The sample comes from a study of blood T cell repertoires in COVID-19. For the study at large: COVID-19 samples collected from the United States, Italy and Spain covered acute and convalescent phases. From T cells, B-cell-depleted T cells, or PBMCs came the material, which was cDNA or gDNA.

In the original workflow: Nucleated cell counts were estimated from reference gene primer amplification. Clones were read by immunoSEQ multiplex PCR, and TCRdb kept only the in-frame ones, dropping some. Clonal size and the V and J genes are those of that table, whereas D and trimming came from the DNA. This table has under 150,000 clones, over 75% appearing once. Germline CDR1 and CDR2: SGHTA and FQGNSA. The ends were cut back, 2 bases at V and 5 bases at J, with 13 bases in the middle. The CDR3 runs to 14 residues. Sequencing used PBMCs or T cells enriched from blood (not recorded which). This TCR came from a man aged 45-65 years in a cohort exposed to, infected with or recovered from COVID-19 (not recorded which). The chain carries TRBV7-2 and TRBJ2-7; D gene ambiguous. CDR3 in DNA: TGTGCCAGCAGCTTACCCCTCTATACCCACGAGCAGTACTTC. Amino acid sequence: CASSLPLYTHEQYF.